Following are 6 T cell receptor beta chains from one sample sequenced in a study of blood T cells in healthy people across ages. Sample-barcoded 5' priming and a J-beta primer mix drove a second PCR of about 6 to 12 cycles. Using its own MiXCR run on the 5' RACE reads, TCRdb lists one record per CDR3 protein. This table holds approximately 1.5 million distinct CDR3 sequences, approximately 39% found once. Specimen: blood. The origin of the receptors is a woman aged 18-35 years in good health.

This clonotype has at least ten counts. The V call is TRBV4-3, the J call TRBJ2-7; D is perhaps TRBD2 (7 bases). Trimming stripped 2 bases from V and 2 bases from J, with 13 bases between. The CDR3 totals 15 residues. The germline gives CDR1 LGHNA, CDR2 YSLEER. CDR3 in DNA: TGCGCCAGCAGCCAAAAGCGGGACATAGCCTACGAGCAGTACTTC. Amino acid sequence: CASSQKRDIAYEQYF.

CDR3 region: CSARDAREYGGELFF. Here the CDR3 DNA reads TGCAGTGCTAGAGATGCCCGGGAGTATGGCGGGGAGCTGTTTTTT. The genes are TRBV20-1 and TRBJ2-2; possibly TRBD2 for D (6 bases). This CDR3 contains 15 residues. The V end lost 0 bases, the J end lost 7 bases, and 15 bases lay between the germline ends. CDR1 is DFQATT, CDR2 SNEGSKA, per germline (reference sequence).

The chain is built from TRBV20-1 and TRBJ2-3, with 8 positions matching TRBD1. In germline, CDR1 is DFQATT, CDR2 SNEGSKA (reference sequence). With 6 bases clipped from V and 2 bases from J, the junction kept 4 bases outside the gene matches. The CDR3 runs 13 residues. This CDR3 is CSAADRDTDTQYF. The CDR3 bases are TGCAGTGCCGCGGACAGGGACACAGATACGCAGTATTTT.

CDR3 in DNA: TGTGCCAGCAGCTTAGCAGTCCGGACTAGCCGGTTTACTGAGCAGTACTTC. This codes for CASSLAVRTSRFTEQYF. The V gene is TRBV7-9, the J gene TRBJ2-5, with TRBD2 matching over 8 bases. J gave up 11 bases and V 0 bases, and 17 bases lay outside the gene matches. This CDR3 has 17 residues. In germline, CDR1 is SEHNR, CDR2 FQNEAQ (reference sequence).

The gene calls are TRBV20-1 and TRBJ2-5; D unresolved. The germline V gene encodes CDR1 DFQATT and CDR2 SNEGSKA (reference sequence). Trimming stripped 6 bases from V and 2 bases from J, with 10 bases between. The CDR3 runs 12 residues. The CDR3 DNA sequence: TGCAGTGCGAGCCTAGAACAAGAGACCCAGTACTTC. Its translation: CSASLEQETQYF.

In this sample, this clonotype turned up a few times. In DNA, the CDR3 is TGTGCCAGCCTTCTAGGGACTAGCGGACCTTGGACCCAGTACTTC. Amino acids: CASLLGTSGPWTQYF. The chain combines TRBV7-6 with TRBJ2-7; 11 bases line up with TRBD2. The J call is uncertain, as TRBJ2-5 better fits the DNA end. The CDR3 is 15 residues long. Germline-derived CDR1 and CDR2 are SGHVS and FNYEAQ.